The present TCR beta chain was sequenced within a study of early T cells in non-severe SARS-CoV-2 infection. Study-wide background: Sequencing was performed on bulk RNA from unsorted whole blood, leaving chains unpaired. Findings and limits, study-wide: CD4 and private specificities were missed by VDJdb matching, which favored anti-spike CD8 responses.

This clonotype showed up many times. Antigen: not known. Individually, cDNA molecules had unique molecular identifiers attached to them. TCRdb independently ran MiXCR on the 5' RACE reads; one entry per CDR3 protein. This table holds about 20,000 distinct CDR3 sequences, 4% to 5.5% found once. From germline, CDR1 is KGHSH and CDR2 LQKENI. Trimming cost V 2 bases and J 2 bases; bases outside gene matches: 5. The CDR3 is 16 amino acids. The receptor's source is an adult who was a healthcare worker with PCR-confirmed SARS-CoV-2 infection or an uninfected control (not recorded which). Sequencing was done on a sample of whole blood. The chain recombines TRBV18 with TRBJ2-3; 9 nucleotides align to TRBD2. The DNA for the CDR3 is TGTGCCAGCTCACCAATGGCGGGGGGGATCACAGATACGCAGTATTTT. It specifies CASSPMAGGITDTQYF.